These 2 T cell receptor beta chains were all obtained from the same sample, sequenced in a study of T cells expressing NK-cell markers. TCRdb re-called the 5' RACE reads and gives one entry per CDR3 protein, without DNA. This specimen shows about 140,000 distinct CDR3 sequences; the ten leading clones hold less than 15%. The sequenced sample was blood T cells: a sorted CD56 or NKG2C T cell subset, CD4+ or CD8+ T cells, or bulk PBMC T cells (not recorded which). Source of these receptors: a man younger than 35 in good health.

The V gene is TRBV10-3, the J gene TRBJ2-1. The CDR3 contains 13 residues. Germline CDR1 is ENHRY and CDR2 is SYGVKD. The chain's CDR3 is CAISESYYNEQFF.

The CDR3 loop is CASSTPGQEAFF. V is TRBV19 and J is TRBJ1-1; the D call from TCRdb, TRBD1, cannot be confirmed without DNA. There are 12 residues in the CDR3. The germline V gene has CDR1 LNHDA and CDR2 SQIVND (reference sequence).